This is a list of T cell receptor beta chains from one sample in a study of blood T cell repertoires in COVID-19. This table comes from immunoSEQ multiplex PCR, and its TCRdb copy is limited to in-frame clones, with some not included. The sample has approximately 210,000 clones, roughly 83% seen once. Sequences were obtained from peripheral blood. The receptors stem from a woman in her sixties or seventies with active or convalescent COVID-19. CDR3s include the opening cysteine and the closing phenylalanine or tryptophan. D genes are given only for firm matches. A clone size is listed for some rows: how often the clone was seen (once, few, many), or a class if it is expanded.

J	size	V	D	CDR3	DNA
TRBJ1-5	.	TRBV2	.	CASSASGGVYSNQPQHF	TGTGCCAGCAGCGCATCCGGGGGGGTTTATAGCAATCAGCCCCAGCATTTT
TRBJ1-5	.	TRBV7-9	.	CASSLLGGSNQPQHF	TGTGCCAGCAGCCTCTTAGGGGGTAGCAATCAGCCCCAGCATTTT
TRBJ2-3	.	TRBV6-5	.	CASSYSPTANVVQYF	TGTGCCAGCAGTTACTCTCCGACAGCCAACGTAGTGCAGTATTTT
TRBJ2-7	once	TRBV10-3	TRBD2	CASHPTGGSYEQYF	TGTGCCTCACACCCGACTGGCGGGAGCTACGAGCAGTACTTC
TRBJ2-1	.	TRBV14	TRBD2	CASSPRLAGAGNEQFF	TGTGCCAGCAGCCCCCGACTAGCGGGGGCAGGGAATGAGCAGTTCTTC
TRBJ1-6	.	TRBV9	.	CASSVGLPSAALHF	TGTGCCAGCAGCGTAGGACTGCCTTCCGCGGCCCTCCACTTT
TRBJ2-7	.	TRBV28	TRBD1	CASSPTRGTGFYEQYF	TGTGCCAGCAGTCCGACTCGGGGGACAGGGTTCTACGAGCAGTACTTC
TRBJ1-2	.	TRBV3-1/TRBV3-2	.	CASSQTGTASGYTF	TGTGCCAGCAGCCAAACAGGCACCGCGAGCGGCTACACCTTC
TRBJ1-2	once	TRBV3-1/TRBV3-2	.	CASRPRGRFYGYTF	TGTGCCAGCAGACCCAGGGGCCGCTTCTATGGCTACACCTTC
TRBJ2-3	.	TRBV9	.	CASSPSGGSDTDTQYF	TGTGCCAGCAGCCCCTCCGGTGGTAGCGACACAGATACGCAGTATTTT
TRBJ1-2	.	TRBV18	.	CASSSGLSYTF	TGTGCCAGCTCATCAGGGTTGAGTTACACCTTC
TRBJ2-1	.	TRBV7-2	.	CASSFYDEQFF	TGTGCCAGCAGCTTTTATGATGAGCAGTTCTTC
TRBJ2-1	.	TRBV12-3/TRBV12-4	.	CASRRDADNEQFF	TGTGCCAGCAGGCGGGACGCCGACAATGAGCAGTTCTTC
TRBJ1-2	.	TRBV9	TRBD1	CASSVAGTGMNGYTF	TGTGCCAGCAGCGTAGCTGGGACAGGGATGAACGGCTACACCTTC
TRBJ2-4	.	TRBV28	TRBD1	CASSVTGGLYIQYF	TGTGCCAGCAGTGTAACAGGGGGCCTCTACATTCAGTACTTC
TRBJ1-2	few	TRBV27	.	CASSLGSGRRGYTF	TGTGCCAGCAGTTTAGGATCAGGGAGGCGTGGCTACACCTTC
TRBJ2-5	once	TRBV2	.	CASSELGRETQYF	TGTGCCAGCAGTGAACTGGGGCGAGAGACCCAGTACTTC
TRBJ2-1	few	TRBV3-1/TRBV3-2	TRBD2	CASSQAAGGYNEQFF	TGTGCCAGCAGCCAGGCAGCGGGAGGGTACAATGAGCAGTTCTTC